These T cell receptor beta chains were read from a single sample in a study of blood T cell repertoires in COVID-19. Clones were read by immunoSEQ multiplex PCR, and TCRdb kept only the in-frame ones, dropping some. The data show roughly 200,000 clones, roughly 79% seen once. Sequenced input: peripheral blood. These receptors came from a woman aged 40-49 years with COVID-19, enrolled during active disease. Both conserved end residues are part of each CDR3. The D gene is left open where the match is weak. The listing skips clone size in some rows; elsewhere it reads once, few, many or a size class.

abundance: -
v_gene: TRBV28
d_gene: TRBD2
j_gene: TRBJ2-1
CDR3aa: CASSFLAGRYNEQFF
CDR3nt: TGTGCCAGCAGTTTCCTAGCGGGACGCTACAATGAGCAGTTCTTC

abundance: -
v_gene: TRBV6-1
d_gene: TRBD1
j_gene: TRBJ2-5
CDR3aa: CASSDGQGWTQYF
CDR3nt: TGTGCCAGCAGTGACGGACAGGGGTGGACCCAGTACTTC

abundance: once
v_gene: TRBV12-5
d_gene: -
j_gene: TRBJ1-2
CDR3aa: CASGTLNYGYTF
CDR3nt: TGTGCTAGTGGGACACTTAACTATGGCTACACCTTC

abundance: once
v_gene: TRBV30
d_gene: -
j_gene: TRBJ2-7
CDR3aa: CAFGPGQTYEQYF
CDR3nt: TGTGCCTTCGGACCTGGACAAACCTACGAGCAGTACTTC

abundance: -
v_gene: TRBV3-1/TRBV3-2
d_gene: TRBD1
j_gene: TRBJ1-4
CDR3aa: CASSPTGDEKLFF
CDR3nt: TGTGCCAGCAGCCCAACAGGGGACGAAAAACTGTTTTTT

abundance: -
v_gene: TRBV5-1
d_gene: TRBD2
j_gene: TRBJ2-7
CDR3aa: CASHSGTSGSTNEQYF
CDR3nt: TGCGCCAGCCACTCCGGGACTAGCGGGAGTACGAACGAGCAGTACTTC

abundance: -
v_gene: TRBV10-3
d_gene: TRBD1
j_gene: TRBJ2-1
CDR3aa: CASTGQGAGEQFF
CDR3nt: TGTGCCTCCACCGGACAGGGGGCAGGTGAGCAGTTCTTC

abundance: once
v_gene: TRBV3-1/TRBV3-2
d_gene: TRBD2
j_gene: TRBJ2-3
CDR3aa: CASSQNTGGSTDTQYF
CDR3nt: TGTGCCAGCAGCCAGAACACCGGGGGGAGCACAGATACGCAGTATTTT

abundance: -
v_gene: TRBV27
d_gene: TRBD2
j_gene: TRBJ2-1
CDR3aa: CASSSKTSGSTNEQFF
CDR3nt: TGTGCCAGCAGTTCCAAGACTAGCGGGAGCACCAATGAGCAGTTCTTC

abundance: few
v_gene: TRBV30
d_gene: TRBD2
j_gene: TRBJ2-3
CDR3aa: CAWSPGLAGGPGADTQYF
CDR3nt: TGTGCCTGGAGTCCAGGACTAGCGGGAGGGCCCGGGGCAGATACGCAGTATTTT

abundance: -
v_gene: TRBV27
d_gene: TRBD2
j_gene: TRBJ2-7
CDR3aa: CARPGLFYEQYF
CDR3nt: TGTGCCAGACCGGGACTATTCTACGAGCAGTACTTC

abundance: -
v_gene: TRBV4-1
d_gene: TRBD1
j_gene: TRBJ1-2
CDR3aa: CASSQDRRTGNYGYTF
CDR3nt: TGCGCCAGCAGCCAAGATCGGCGGACAGGAAACTATGGCTACACCTTC

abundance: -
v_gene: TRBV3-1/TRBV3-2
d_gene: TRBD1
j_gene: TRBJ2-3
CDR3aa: CASRGTGRDTQYF
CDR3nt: TGTGCCAGCAGGGGGACAGGACGGGATACGCAGTATTTT

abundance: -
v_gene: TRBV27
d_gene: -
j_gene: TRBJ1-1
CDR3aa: CASSSGDSYTEAFF
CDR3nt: TGTGCCAGCAGTTCCGGTGACAGCTACACTGAAGCTTTCTTT

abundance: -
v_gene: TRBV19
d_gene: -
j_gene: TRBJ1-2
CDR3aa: CASSIVANYGYTF
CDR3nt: TGTGCCAGTAGTATAGTTGCGAACTATGGCTACACCTTC

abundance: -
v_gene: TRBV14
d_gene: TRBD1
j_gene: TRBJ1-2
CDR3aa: CASSPLRAGGNYGYTF
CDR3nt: TGTGCCAGCAGCCCCCTGAGGGCAGGGGGTAACTATGGCTACACCTTC

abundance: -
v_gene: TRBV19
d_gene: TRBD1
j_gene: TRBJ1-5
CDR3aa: CATATGVQYQPQHF
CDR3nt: TGTGCCACCGCGACAGGGGTCCAGTATCAGCCCCAGCATTTT

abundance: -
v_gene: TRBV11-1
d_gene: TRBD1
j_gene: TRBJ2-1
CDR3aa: CASSRTGTGISNEQFF
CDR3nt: TGTGCCAGCAGCCGAACCGGGACAGGTATTTCCAATGAGCAGTTCTTC

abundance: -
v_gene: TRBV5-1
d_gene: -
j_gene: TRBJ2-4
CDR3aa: CASSSIPGGENIQYF
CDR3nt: TGCGCCAGCAGCTCAATCCCAGGAGGAGAAAACATTCAGTACTTC

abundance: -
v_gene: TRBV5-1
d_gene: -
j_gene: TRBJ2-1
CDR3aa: CASSLGFSNNEQFF
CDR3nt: TGCGCCAGCAGCTTGGGCTTTAGCAACAATGAGCAGTTCTTC

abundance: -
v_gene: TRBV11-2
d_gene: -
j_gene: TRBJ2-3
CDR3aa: CASSGSGGGDTQYF
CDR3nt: TGTGCCAGCAGCGGATCGGGGGGCGGAGATACGCAGTATTTT

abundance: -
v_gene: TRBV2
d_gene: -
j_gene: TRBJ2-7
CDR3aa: CASSRGSPSYEQYF
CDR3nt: TGTGCCAGCTCGAGAGGGAGTCCGTCCTACGAGCAGTACTTC

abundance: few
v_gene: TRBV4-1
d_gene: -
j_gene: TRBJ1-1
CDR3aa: CASSQEPQGLHTEAFF
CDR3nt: TGCGCCAGCAGCCAAGAGCCACAGGGATTGCACACTGAAGCTTTCTTT

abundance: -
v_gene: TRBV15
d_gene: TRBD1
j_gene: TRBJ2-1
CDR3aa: CATNLRQGAADEQFF
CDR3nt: TGTGCCACCAATCTACGACAGGGGGCTGCGGATGAGCAGTTCTTC

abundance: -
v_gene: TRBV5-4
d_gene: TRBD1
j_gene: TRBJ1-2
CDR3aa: CASSGGQGSRYGYTF
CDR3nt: TGTGCCAGCAGCGGCGGACAGGGCTCTCGCTATGGCTACACCTTC

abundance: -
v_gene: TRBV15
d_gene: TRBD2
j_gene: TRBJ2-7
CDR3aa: CATSRGLAEPEQYF
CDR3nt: TGTGCCACCAGCAGGGGACTAGCGGAACCCGAGCAGTACTTC

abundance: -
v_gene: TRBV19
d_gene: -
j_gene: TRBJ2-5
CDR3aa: CASSIDRGTQYF
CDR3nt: TGTGCCAGTAGTATAGATCGAGGGACCCAGTACTTC

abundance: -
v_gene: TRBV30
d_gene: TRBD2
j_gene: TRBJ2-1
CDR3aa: CARTGLLAGVGNEQFF
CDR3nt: TGTGCCCGAACCGGGCTTCTAGCGGGAGTCGGGAATGAGCAGTTCTTC

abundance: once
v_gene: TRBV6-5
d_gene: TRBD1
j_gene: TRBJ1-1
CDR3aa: CASSYTGTGGTEAFF
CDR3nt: TGTGCCAGCAGTTACACCGGGACAGGGGGCACTGAAGCTTTCTTT

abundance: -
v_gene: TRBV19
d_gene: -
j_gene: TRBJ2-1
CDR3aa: CASSMGANNEQFF
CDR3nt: TGTGCCAGTAGTATGGGCGCAAACAATGAGCAGTTCTTC

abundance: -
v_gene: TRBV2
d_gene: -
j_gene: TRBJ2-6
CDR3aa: CASTPQAGRHSGANVLTF
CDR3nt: TGTGCCAGCACCCCCCAAGCCGGCAGACACTCTGGGGCCAACGTCCTGACTTTC

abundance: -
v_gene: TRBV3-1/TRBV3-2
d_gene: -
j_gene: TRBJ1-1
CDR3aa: CASSLLRVQGNTEAFF
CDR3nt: TGTGCCAGCAGCCTCCTACGGGTCCAGGGAAACACTGAAGCTTTCTTT

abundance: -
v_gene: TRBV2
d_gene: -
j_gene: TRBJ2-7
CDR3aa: CASSAQRAYEQYF
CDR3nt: TGTGCCAGCAGCGCCCAGAGGGCCTACGAGCAGTACTTC

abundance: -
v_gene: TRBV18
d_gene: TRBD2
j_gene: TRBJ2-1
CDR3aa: CASSPQNGRAFYNEQFF
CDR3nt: TGTGCCAGCTCACCACAGAACGGGAGGGCCTTCTACAATGAGCAGTTCTTC

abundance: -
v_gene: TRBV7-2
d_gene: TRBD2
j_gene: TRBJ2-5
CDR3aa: CASRGGSQETQYF
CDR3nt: TGTGCCAGCAGGGGGGGGAGCCAAGAGACCCAGTACTTC

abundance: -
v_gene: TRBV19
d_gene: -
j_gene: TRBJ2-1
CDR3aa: CASSPQGYEQFF
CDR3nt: TGTGCCAGTTCACCGCAGGGCTATGAGCAGTTCTTC

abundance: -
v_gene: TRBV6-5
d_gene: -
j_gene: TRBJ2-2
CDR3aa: CATWEAPGPGELFF
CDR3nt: TGTGCCACCTGGGAGGCGCCGGGGCCCGGGGAGCTGTTTTTT

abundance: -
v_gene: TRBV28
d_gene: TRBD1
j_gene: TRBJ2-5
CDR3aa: CATQGAQTQYF
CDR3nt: TGTGCCACCCAGGGGGCTCAGACCCAGTACTTC

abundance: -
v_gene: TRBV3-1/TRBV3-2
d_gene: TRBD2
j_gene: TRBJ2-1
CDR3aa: CASSQGTSGSPSSYNEQFF
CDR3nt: TGTGCCAGCAGCCAAGGGACTAGCGGGAGCCCTAGCTCCTACAATGAGCAGTTCTTC

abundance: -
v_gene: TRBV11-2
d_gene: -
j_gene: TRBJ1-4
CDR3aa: CASSLGARPNEKLFF
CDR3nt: TGTGCCAGCAGCTTAGGAGCCAGGCCTAATGAAAAACTGTTTTTT

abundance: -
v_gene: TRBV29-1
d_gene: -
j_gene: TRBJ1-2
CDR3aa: CSVSGDYGYTF
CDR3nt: TGCAGCGTTAGCGGAGACTATGGCTACACCTTC

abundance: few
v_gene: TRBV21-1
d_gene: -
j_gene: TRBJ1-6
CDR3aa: CASSKGDRVASYNSPLHF
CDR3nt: TGTGCCAGCAGCAAAGGAGACAGGGTAGCCTCCTATAATTCACCCCTCCACTTT

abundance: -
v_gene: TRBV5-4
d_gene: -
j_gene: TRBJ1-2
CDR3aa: CASSLDSTAYGYTF
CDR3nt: TGTGCCAGCAGCTTGGACAGCACGGCCTATGGCTACACCTTC